A single sample is the source of the 30 T cell receptor beta chains below, sequenced in a study of type 1 regulatory T cells. TCRdb redid the calling of the reads with MiXCR, one entry per CDR3 protein. Here the sample spans 75,000 to 100,000 distinct CDR3 sequences, about 28% being singletons. The specimen sequenced was CD4+ T cells, either the whole sample or a sorted fraction (not recorded which). These receptors all stem from a human donor in good health.

This clonotype was observed a few times. This chain joins TRBV10-3 and TRBJ1-5, with no clear D. The CDR3 length is 14 residues. The germline gives CDR1 ENHRY, CDR2 SYGVKD. Between the trimmed V and J ends, which lost 2 bases and 3 bases, there was a span of 8 bases. Here the CDR3 reads CAISEGGINQPQHF. The DNA for the CDR3 is TGTGCCATCAGTGAGGGCGGAATCAATCAGCCCCAGCATTTT.

The rearrangement joins TRBV4-2 to TRBJ2-4, with a tentative D call TRBD2 (6 bases). The V end lost 0 bases, the J end lost 9 bases, and 12 bases lay between the germline ends. The CDR3 consists of 14 residues. The germline V gene encodes CDR1 LGHNA and CDR2 YNFKEQ. The CDR3 spells CASSQEIREAIQYF. Here the CDR3 DNA reads TGTGCCAGCAGCCAAGAAATAAGGGAGGCCATTCAGTACTTC.

The chain joins TRBV6-1 to TRBJ1-5; 7 bases align to TRBD1. Trimming removed 6 bases from V and 0 bases from J; junction bases left unmatched: 17. The CDR3 sequence is 19 residues long. CDR1 is MNHNS and CDR2 is SASEGT in the germline V gene. The CDR3 is CASSVKIPGQLYSNQPQHF. Here the CDR3 DNA reads TGTGCCAGCAGCGTCAAAATCCCGGGACAGCTATATAGCAATCAGCCCCAGCATTTT.

This clonotype was seen only a few times. The genes are TRBV5-4 and TRBJ2-7; 8 bases agree with TRBD1. The CDR3 extends over 17 amino acids. CDR1 SGHNT and CDR2 YYREEE come from the germline V gene (reference sequence). The ends lost 0 bases at V and 2 bases at J; junction bases unmatched: 10. The CDR3 sequence: CASSLGPQGQVAYEQYF. DNA of the CDR3: TGTGCCAGCAGCTTGGGGCCCCAGGGACAGGTGGCCTACGAGCAGTACTTC.

There are a few counts of this clonotype. The genes are TRBV20-1 and TRBJ2-2, with 7 positions matching TRBD1. Unmatched junction bases numbered 4, after V lost 2 bases and J lost 4 bases. The germline CDR1 and CDR2 sequences are DFQATT and SNEGSKA (reference sequence). The CDR3 runs 14 residues. The CDR3, as DNA: TGCAGTGCTAGACGACAGGGATTCACCGGGGAGCTGTTTTTT. This translates into CSARRQGFTGELFF.

The genes are TRBV20-1 and TRBJ2-3, with 9 bases aligning to TRBD2. The V and J ends lost 0 bases and 3 bases, in that order; junction bases with no gene match: 10. CDR1 is DFQATT and CDR2 is SNEGSKA in the germline V gene (reference sequence). The CDR3 totals 17 residues. CDR3 residues: CSARDQERGVGTDTQYF. CDR3 nucleotide sequence: TGCAGTGCTAGAGATCAGGAGCGGGGGGTCGGGACAGATACGCAGTATTTT.

This clonotype was observed once. The chain recombines TRBV7-6 with TRBJ1-3; no clear D. The CDR3 is 13 amino acids. Germline CDR1 reads SGHVS; CDR2 reads FNYEAQ. Trimming took 4 bases from V and 4 from J, leaving 8 bases between them. CDR3 in DNA: TGTGCCAGCAGCTCCGCAGCAGGAAACACCATATATTTT. Its protein product is CASSSAAGNTIYF.

The CDR3 sequence: CASSQMTGYGYTF. The CDR3 DNA reads TGTGCCAGCAGCCAAATGACAGGGTATGGCTACACCTTC. V gene TRBV14 combines with J gene TRBJ1-2, with 7 nucleotides matching TRBD1. CDR1 and CDR2 from the germline V gene are SGHDN and FVKESK. The CDR3 has 13 amino acids. The V gene end was trimmed by 2 bases and the J gene end by 5 bases; junction bases not matched to a gene: 2.

Only a few counts were recorded for this clonotype. The chain uses TRBV12-3 or TRBV12-4 and TRBJ2-7, with 9 bases identical to TRBD1. V shed 3 bases, J shed 3 bases, and the junction held 3 bases outside the gene matches. The CDR3 sequence is 14 residues long. CDR3 nucleotide sequence: TGTGCCAGCAGTTTGGACAGGGGAGGCTACGAGCAGTACTTC. Encoded protein: CASSLDRGGYEQYF.

The J gene is TRBJ1-6, the V gene TRBV2; 7 bases fit TRBD1. J was trimmed by 7 bases and V by 3 bases; bases with no gene match: 0. The CDR3 runs 13 residues. Germline V gene data show CDR1 as SNHLY and CDR2 as FYNNEI. The DNA of the CDR3 is TGTGCCAGCAGTGAGGGACAGAATTCACCCCTCCACTTT. Its translation: CASSEGQNSPLHF.

CDR3 sequence (DNA): TGTGCCAGCAGCCCCCGGACAGGGTTCAATGAGCAGTTCTTC. Amino acid sequence: CASSPRTGFNEQFF. V gene TRBV3-1 combines with J gene TRBJ2-1; 8 nucleotides match TRBD1. The CDR3 has 14 residues. V gave up 4 bases and J gave up 6 bases; unmatched junction bases: 5. Per germline, CDR1 LGHDT and CDR2 YNNKEL (reference sequence).

V and J are TRBV4-1 and TRBJ2-7; TRBD2 matches 11 bases. The CDR3 spans 15 residues. Germline V lookup: CDR1 MGHRA, CDR2 YSYEKL. J gave up 12 bases and V 3 bases, and 13 bases lay outside the gene matches. CDR3 in amino acids: CASSHTPVLAGDVYF. CDR3 in DNA: TGCGCCAGCAGCCATACCCCGGTACTAGCGGGAGATGTGTACTTC.

CDR3 DNA: TGCGCCAGCAGCTTGGGGACAGGGGGCGCAGATACGCAGTATTTT. Amino acids: CASSLGTGGADTQYF. The chain is built from TRBV5-1 and TRBJ2-3, with TRBD1 identical over 11 bases. V lost 0 bases to trimming and J lost 4 bases; unmatched junction nucleotides: 1. The germline V gene encodes CDR1 SGHRS and CDR2 YFSETQ. The CDR3 covers 15 residues.

The table lists this clonotype with a few counts. This sequence joins TRBV12-3 or TRBV12-4 and TRBJ1-1, with D possibly matching TRBD1 (5 bases). V was cut by 5 bases and J by 2 bases, with 12 bases left in between. This CDR3 comprises 14 residues. The CDR3 DNA is TGTGCCAGCAGTATACTACAGGAAAACACTGAAGCTTTCTTT. Translating gives CASSILQENTEAFF.

This clonotype showed up just a few times. This rearrangement joins TRBV7-8 to TRBJ1-1; D is unresolved. Germline lookup yields CDR1 SGHVS and CDR2 FQNEAQ. V lost 3 bases, J lost 6 bases, and 20 bases lay in between. The CDR3 runs to 16 residues. In DNA form, the CDR3 reads TGTGCCAGCAGCTTCACTTCCCGAGGGTTTGACCCTGAAGCTTTCTTT. It specifies CASSFTSRGFDPEAFF.

V is TRBV20-1 and J is TRBJ1-5, with 8 bases lining up with TRBD1. The CDR3 covers 15 residues. The germline gives CDR1 DFQATT, CDR2 SNEGSKA (reference sequence). Germline trimming cut 5 bases from V and 3 bases from J; bases unmatched to any gene: 9. In nucleotides, the CDR3 is TGCAGTGCTTCACAGGGGGTTACGTCCAATCAGCCCCAGCATTTT. It encodes CSASQGVTSNQPQHF.

This clonotype was observed a handful of times. This sequence joins TRBV7-2 and TRBJ1-4; 9 bases agree with TRBD1. With V trimmed by 1 base and J by 5 bases, 5 bases remained unmatched. From germline, CDR1 is SGHTA and CDR2 FQGNSA. This CDR3 comprises 16 residues. CDR3 nucleotides: TGTGCCAGCAGCTTAGTAGGAGGGACAGGGAATGAAAAACTGTTTTTT. This gives the protein CASSLVGGTGNEKLFF.

There are a few counts of this clonotype. The chain uses TRBV6-1 and TRBJ1-1; 7 nucleotides line up with TRBD1. CDR1 is MNHNS, CDR2 SASEGT, per germline. V was clipped by 2 bases and J by 1 base; unmatched bases: 4. This CDR3 region has 15 residues. In DNA form, the CDR3 reads TGTGCCAGCAGTGAACCGGGACAGCAGAACACTGAAGCTTTCTTT. Translating gives CASSEPGQQNTEAFF.

This clonotype was found once. V gene TRBV7-2 combines with J gene TRBJ2-7; 16 bases are a match to TRBD2. After removal of 3 bases from V and 4 bases from J, the junction contained 9 bases not matched to a gene. Germline values: CDR1 SGHTA, CDR2 FQGNSA. The CDR3 loop spans 18 amino acids. In nucleotides, the CDR3 is TGTGCCAGCAGCTTTGACCAGGGACTAGCGGGAGGGGATTACGAGCAGTACTTC. Its protein product is CASSFDQGLAGGDYEQYF.

The chain joins TRBV7-9 to TRBJ1-2, with TRBD1 identical over 7 bases. Germline V gene sequence: CDR1 SEHNR, CDR2 FQNEAQ (reference sequence). V trimming: 1 base; J trimming: 5 bases; junction bases outside the gene matches: 4. The CDR3 has 14 amino acids. This CDR3 is CASSLVGGQYGYTF. The CDR3 bases are TGTGCCAGCAGCTTAGTAGGGGGCCAGTATGGCTACACCTTC.

This clonotype was counted only a few times. The V gene is TRBV27, the J gene TRBJ2-7, with D possibly matching TRBD2 (6 bases). The CDR3 is made up of 15 amino acids. Deletions cut 6 bases from V and 1 base from J, with 16 bases between. Germline V gene data show CDR1 as MNHEY and CDR2 as SMNVEV (reference sequence). The CDR3 is CASSRLAAASYEQYF. CDR3 sequence (DNA): TGTGCCAGCAGCCGGTTAGCGGCCGCTTCCTACGAGCAGTACTTC.

The chain recombines TRBV5-1 with TRBJ2-5, with TRBD2 matching over 13 bases. This CDR3 spans 17 amino acids. The trim removed 4 bases at V and 1 base at J, leaving 7 bases unmatched. The germline gives CDR1 SGHRS, CDR2 YFSETQ. The CDR3 DNA is TGCGCCAGCAGCATCGGACTAGCGGGAGCAGTCCAAGAGACCCAGTACTTC. It yields the protein CASSIGLAGAVQETQYF. The entire variable domain, with the rest obtained from reference TRBV5-1 and TRBJ2-5, is as follows: KAGVTQTPRYLIKTRGQQVTLSCSPISGHRSVSWYQQTPGQGLQFLFEYFSETQRNKGNFPGRFSGRQFSNSRSEMNVSTLELGDSALYLCASSIGLAGAVQETQYFGPGTRLLVL.

This clonotype was counted between two and nine times. The chain joins TRBV20-1 to TRBJ2-7; D possibly corresponds to TRBD1 (7 bases). Trimming took off 4 bases at V and 4 bases at J, with 20 bases between the two ends. CDR3 length: 15 residues. Looked up from germline, CDR1 is DFQATT and CDR2 is SNEGSKA (reference sequence). The CDR3 bases are TGCAGTGCTACCACGACAGGGCCGGGGGTATACGAGCAGTACTTC. This sequence encodes CSATTTGPGVYEQYF.

This clonotype was observed a few times. This sequence joins TRBV20-1 and TRBJ2-3; maybe TRBD1 (6 bases). Trimming shortened V by 1 base and J by 1 base, and 12 bases separated the two germline ends. Germline V CDR1 and CDR2: DFQATT, SNEGSKA (reference sequence). The CDR3 has 15 residues. The CDR3 spells CSARVPGHRTDTQYF. The CDR3 nucleotides are TGCAGTGCTAGAGTACCGGGACACCGCACAGATACGCAGTATTTT.

This clonotype appeared a few times. The chain is built from TRBV11-2 and TRBJ1-1; no clear D gene. Per germline, CDR1 SGHAT and CDR2 FQNNGV. V was shortened by 0 bases and J by 0 bases, with 2 bases between the two germline ends. The length of the CDR3 is 13 residues. CDR3 amino acids: CASSLDMNTEAFF. The CDR3 DNA follows: TGTGCCAGCAGCTTAGACATGAACACTGAAGCTTTCTTT.

This clonotype was seen once. This chain links TRBV20-1 with TRBJ2-3; possibly TRBD2 for D (6 bases). Germline assignment: CDR1 DFQATT and CDR2 SNEGSKA (reference sequence). V lost 6 bases and J 3 bases, leaving 22 bases between the germline ends. CDR3 length equals 16 residues. CDR3 loop: CSAGLIAVVDTDTQYF. The CDR3 DNA reads as TGCAGTGCCGGGCTGATAGCGGTCGTCGATACAGATACGCAGTATTTT.

The chain's CDR3 is CASSSTQGQRGETQYF. In nucleotides, the CDR3 is TGTGCCAGCAGCTCCACTCAGGGGCAACGGGGAGAGACCCAGTACTTC. This chain joins TRBV14 and TRBJ2-5; TRBD1 is a possible D gene (6 bases). Per germline, CDR1 SGHDN and CDR2 FVKESK. V was clipped by 5 bases and J by 4 bases, with 20 bases between them. The CDR3 is 16 residues long.

The gene calls are TRBV28 and TRBJ1-2; weak D call: TRBD1 (5 bases). This CDR3 contains 15 residues. Trimming took 2 bases from V and 4 from J, leaving 14 bases between them. Germline V lookup: CDR1 MDHEN, CDR2 SYDVKM. The CDR3 DNA reads TGTGCCAGCAGTTTAGTTTTGGGGCCAAGCTATGGCTACACCTTC. Translated, it gives CASSLVLGPSYGYTF.

V and J are TRBV7-2 and TRBJ2-2, with a weak D call TRBD2 (5 bases). This CDR3 contains 16 residues. Trimming took off 3 bases at V and 5 bases at J, with 16 bases between the two ends. Germline V gene data show CDR1 as SGHTA and CDR2 as FQGNSA. This chain's CDR3 is CASSFRRWGGTGELFF. CDR3 nucleotides: TGTGCCAGCAGCTTCAGGAGGTGGGGTGGGACCGGGGAGCTGTTTTTT.

The V gene is TRBV24-1, the J gene TRBJ2-2; 8 bases map to TRBD1. The V and J ends lost 5 bases and 7 bases, in that order; junction bases with no gene match: 17. Germline V gives CDR1 KGHDR, CDR2 SFDVKD. This CDR3 is built from 18 residues. CDR3 residues: CATSAPGQGLRQVGELFF. CDR3 in DNA: TGTGCCACCAGTGCCCCTGGACAGGGTCTCCGTCAAGTCGGGGAGCTGTTTTTT.